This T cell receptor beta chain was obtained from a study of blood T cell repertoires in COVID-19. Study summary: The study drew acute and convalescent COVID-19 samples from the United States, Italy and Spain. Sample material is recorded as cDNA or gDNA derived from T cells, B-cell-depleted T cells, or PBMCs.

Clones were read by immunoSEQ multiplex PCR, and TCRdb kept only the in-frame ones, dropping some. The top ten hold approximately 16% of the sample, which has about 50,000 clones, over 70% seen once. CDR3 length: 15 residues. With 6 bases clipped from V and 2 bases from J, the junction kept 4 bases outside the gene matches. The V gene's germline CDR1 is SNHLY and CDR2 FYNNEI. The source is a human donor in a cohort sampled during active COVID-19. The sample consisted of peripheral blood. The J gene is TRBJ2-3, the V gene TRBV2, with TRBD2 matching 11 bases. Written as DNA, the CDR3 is TGTGCCAGCAGGGGGACTAGCGGCTACACAGATACGCAGTATTTT. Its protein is CASRGTSGYTDTQYF.